The rows below give T cell receptor beta chains drawn from one sample of a study of human T cells and chemical hapten exposure. TCRdb reprocessed the RACE reads via MiXCR and lists one record per CDR3 protein. This repertoire shows around 67,000 distinct CDR3 sequences, 7.5% to 9.5% found once; its top ten account for roughly 3%. The source was whole blood, collected in connection with sensitization to the hapten diphenylcyclopropenone (DPC). The receptors were gathered from a woman in her forties or fifties with alopecia areata. Some clones in this sample may be carry-over from other donors' samples. CDR3s include the opening cysteine and the closing phenylalanine or tryptophan. The D gene is left open where the match is weak. Clone size is not always given. Where it is, it says once, few, many or a class for expanded clones.

TRBV5-6,many,TRBJ1-3,TRBD1,TGTGCCAGCAGCTTGTATGGGACAGGGGGCGGAAACACCATATATTTT,CASSLYGTGGGNTIYF
TRBV4-2,-,TRBJ2-3,TRBD2,TGTGCCAGCAGCCAGACCGGGACTAGCGCAGATACGCAGTATTTT,CASSQTGTSADTQYF
TRBV4-2,many,TRBJ1-1,-,TGTGCCAGCAGCCGGGATGGGGCAGGGGACGCTTTCTTT,CASSRDGAGDAFF
TRBV2,-,TRBJ1-1,-,TGTGCCAGCAGGAAGGAAAGGGACACTGAAGCTTTCTTT,CASRKERDTEAFF
TRBV5-1,-,TRBJ1-5,TRBD1,TGCGCCAGCAGCTTGGGAGGGACAGCAAATCAGCCCCAGCATTTT,CASSLGGTANQPQHF
TRBV7-2,-,TRBJ2-2,TRBD1,TGTGCCAGCAGCTCTAAGGGACAGAGCGCGAACACCGGGGAGCTGTTTTTT,CASSSKGQSANTGELFF
TRBV6-5,few,TRBJ2-2,-,TGTGCCAGCAGCCTCCTAATGTTGAAGACAGGCACCGGGGAGCTGTTTTTT,CASSLLMLKTGTGELFF
TRBV12-3/TRBV12-4,many,TRBJ1-1,-,TGTGCCAGCAGCCCGTTACGGACCGTGAACACTGAAGCTTTCTTT,CASSPLRTVNTEAFF
TRBV6-5,many,TRBJ1-2,-,TGTGCCAGCAGTTATAGGGGGTATCAGGGTGGCTACACCTTC,CASSYRGYQGGYTF
TRBV7-2,-,TRBJ2-7,-,TGTGCCAGCAGCCCCGGTCGCTACGAGCAGTACTTC,CASSPGRYEQYF
TRBV19,many,TRBJ1-5,TRBD1,TGTGCCAGTAGTCCAGGGGGACACAGCAATCAGCCCCAGCATTTT,CASSPGGHSNQPQHF
TRBV5-4,few,TRBJ1-2,TRBD1,TGTGCCAGCGGGAGGACAGGGGGCGGTTATGGCTACACCTTC,CASGRTGGGYGYTF
TRBV28,many,TRBJ1-1,-,TGTGCCAGCACTCTTCCCCTTAACACTGAAGCTTTCTTT,CASTLPLNTEAFF
TRBV11-2,many,TRBJ2-1,TRBD2,TGTGCCAGCAGCCCGTGGCGGGGGGCGTACAATGAGCAGTTCTTC,CASSPWRGAYNEQFF
TRBV27,many,TRBJ2-7,-,TGTGCCAGCAGTCCCAATAGAGGGGTCGTGGGACATTGGAAATCCTACGAGCAGTACTTC,CASSPNRGVVGHWKSYEQYF
TRBV7-2,-,TRBJ2-2,-,TGTGCCAGCAGCCCGCAGGGGTCGGGCACCGGGGAGCTGTTTTTT,CASSPQGSGTGELFF
TRBV29-1,few,TRBJ2-6,-,TGCAGCGTTGAAGCCCCGGCGTCTGGGGCCAACGTCCTGACTTTC,CSVEAPASGANVLTF
TRBV28,few,TRBJ2-5,-,TGTGCCAGCAGGGCCCTGCAGAGGTGTCAAGAGACCCAGTACTTC,CASRALQRCQETQYF
TRBV28,once,TRBJ2-3,TRBD2,TGTGCCAGCAGTTCCGCGACTAGCGGAGGCACAGATATGCAGTATTTT,CASSSATSGGTDMQYF